A single sample gave rise to the 8 T cell receptor beta chains below, sequenced in a study of technical replicates of blood from a handful of donors. Libraries were prepared by immunoSEQ multiplex PCR; TCRdb keeps only in-frame clonotypes and omits some of them. The sample has some 74,000 clones, around nine tenths seen once. The sample comprised T cells isolated from PBMCs. Receptors were obtained from a human donor in good health.

The chain couples TRBV28 to TRBJ2-2; D might be TRBD1 (5 bases). The CDR3 totals 11 residues. Germline-derived CDR1 and CDR2 are MDHEN and SYDVKM. DNA of the CDR3: TGTGCAGGGGCGGACACCGGGGAGCTGTTTTTT. Protein: CAGADTGELFF.

This clone was recorded only once. V gene TRBV30 combines with J gene TRBJ2-5, with TRBD1 as a possible D gene (6 bases). The V and J ends lost 2 bases and 2 bases respectively, with 12 bases between them. The CDR3 has 14 amino acids. From germline, CDR1 is GTSNPN and CDR2 SVGIG (reference sequence). CDR3 residues: CAWSTGIGQETQYF. The CDR3 DNA reads TGTGCCTGGAGTACAGGGATAGGACAAGAGACCCAGTACTTC.

The V call is TRBV29-1, the J call TRBJ2-5; D is ambiguous. Between the trimmed V and J ends, which lost 0 bases and 2 bases, there was a span of 13 bases. This CDR3 is 15 amino acids long. Germline V gene lookup returns CDR1 SQVTM and CDR2 ANQGSEA. The CDR3 protein is CSVEDLAQPQETQYF. For the CDR3, the DNA is TGCAGCGTTGAAGATCTGGCACAGCCGCAAGAGACCCAGTACTTC.

The count of this clone is one. The V and J genes are TRBV9 and TRBJ1-4, with TRBD1 as a possible D gene (6 bases). V was clipped by 3 bases and J by 8 bases, with 20 bases between them. From germline, CDR1 is SGDLS and CDR2 YYNGEE. CDR3 length: 16 residues. Here the CDR3 DNA reads TGTGCCAGCAGCGCACTCGGGCAGGGGTTTGACGAAAAACTGTTTTTT. Translating gives CASSALGQGFDEKLFF.

This rearrangement joins TRBV6-5 to TRBJ1-1; TRBD1 is a possible D gene (6 bases). The CDR3 loop spans 14 amino acids. From germline, CDR1 is MNHEY and CDR2 SVGAGI. Trimming removed 5 bases from V and 8 bases from J, with 18 bases in between. The CDR3 is CASSDGIYRVEAFF. The CDR3 nucleotides are TGTGCCAGCAGTGACGGGATATACAGGGTAGAAGCTTTCTTT.

The gene calls are TRBV7-2 and TRBJ1-1; D gene uncertain. V was cut by 2 bases and J by 1 base, with 11 bases left in between. Germline V gene lookup returns CDR1 SGHTA and CDR2 FQGNSA. The CDR3 runs to 15 residues. The CDR3 spells CASSLSPSGNTEAFF. CDR3 DNA: TGTGCCAGCAGCTTATCCCCCAGTGGGAACACTGAAGCTTTCTTT. The whole variable domain, filled in from reference TRBV7-2 and TRBJ1-1, reads GAGVSQSPSNKVTEKGKDVELRCDPISGHTALYWYRQSLGQGLEFLIYFQGNSAPDKSGLPSDRFSAERTGGSVSTLTIQRTQQEDSAVYLCASSLSPSGNTEAFFGQGTRLTVV.

The V gene is TRBV5-1, the J gene TRBJ1-1; no firm D call. The CDR3 sequence is 15 residues long. Germline V gene data show CDR1 as SGHRS and CDR2 as YFSETQ. Trimming left V 4 bases short and J 1 base short, with 14 bases between. The CDR3 coding sequence is TGCGCCAGCAGCGGCGACCGGGTTCCGAACACTGAAGCTTTCTTT. Translating gives CASSGDRVPNTEAFF.

The V gene is TRBV30, the J gene TRBJ1-4; 8 bases fit TRBD1. The junction had 9 bases not matched to a gene; V was cut back by 5 bases and J by 7 bases. This CDR3 contains 14 residues. CDR1 is GTSNPN, CDR2 SVGIG, per germline (reference sequence). The DNA for the CDR3 is TGTGCCTGGCAACTCCAGGGGGCGATTGAAAAACTGTTTTTT. It is translated as CAWQLQGAIEKLFF.